This T cell receptor (beta chain) was recorded in a study of identifying expanded T cells in peripheral blood (dated by TCRdb to about 2019). As for the study more broadly: Four technical replicates, made by sequencing separate aliquots from the same pool of genomic DNA, were compared pairwise.

For this clone: No cognate antigen has been identified for it. There are no base qualities to consult, and no much larger clone falls within one base.

No immune events such as infections were documented for the healthy donors during the collection period. To calibrate time-dependent variance in a beta-binomial model of T-cell clone differential abundance, blood repertoires from healthy donors were used as a training cohort. The training cohort included 10 healthy donors, of whom 3 were female and 7 were male. An age range of about 29 to 65 years, with an average of about 43 years, was recorded for the donors. Whole blood, obtained from a commercial supplier, was collected from each healthy donor at three time points spaced around 2 weeks apart. For immunosequencing, genomic DNA was extracted from unsorted whole blood. The research as a whole found: The binomial model flagged around 1.2 differentially abundant clones between technical replicates but around 15 over roughly 2 weeks and 19 to 20 over approximately 4 weeks. In all healthy donors, the variance in clone template counts between samples taken two weeks apart rose significantly as total template count increased. Both the number of clones called differentially abundant and the false-positive rate were significantly reduced by the beta-binomial model across all healthy-donor time intervals. It was expected by the authors that biological variance in healthy repertoires might increase further over much longer intervals, such as months to years.

TCRbeta CDR3 regions were profiled by bias-controlled multiplex PCR amplification of genomic DNA with the immunoSEQ Assay. Per the authors' processing: The absolute abundance of each unique TCRbeta CDR3 region was quantified after sequences were collapsed and filtered. Differential abundance was assessed using a binomial (Fisher-equivalent) model and a beta-binomial model in which time-dependent variance fitted from healthy donors was added. Clones with fewer than 5 combined templates were excluded, and clones with Benjamini-Hochberg FDR below 0.01 were called differentially abundant. Using the form v = (b*log(k)+a)^2, the beta-binomial variance was modeled as a function of the total template count across the two samples. In TCRdb, the immuneACCESS table is reduced to in-frame sequences with V and J assigned. These tables do not hold every clone; where another copy was compared, an unresolved V gene accounts for under half, and the others remain unexplained. Clone size and the V and J calls come from that table; the DNA yielded D and trimming. The sample includes approximately 92,000 clones, with approximately 84% observed a single time. Clones ranked in the top ten supply less than 5% of the sample.

From the cysteine through the phenylalanine, the CDR3 covers 15 amino acids. The sequence is cut down to CDR3 DNA, 45 bases in frame from base 1. CDR1 and CDR2, per the germline V gene, are SGHVS and FQNEAQ. For this chain, trimming is 5 bases at the V end and 7 bases at the J end, and the number of junction bases without a gene match is 9. The sequenced material came from blood. Recombination joined TRBV7-8 with TRBJ1-2; a stretch of 11 junction bases matches TRBD1. The TCR originated in a person aged 18-70 years in good health. CDR3 sequence: CASSRTGGYLGGYTF. The bases read TGTGCCAGCAGCCGGACAGGGGGCTACTTAGGTGGCTACACCTTC.